This T cell receptor beta chain is from a study of blood T cell repertoires in COVID-19. Study in general: Acute and convalescent COVID-19 samples came from the United States, Italy and Spain. T cells, B-cell-depleted T cells, or PBMCs supplied cDNA or gDNA.

The CDR3 is made up of 12 amino acids. V lost 4 bases, J lost 6 bases, and 2 bases stayed unmatched. CDR1 and CDR2 from the germline V gene are MGHRA and YSYEKL. How the authors handled the data: It was from reference gene primer amplification that nucleated cell counts were estimated. The protocol was immunoSEQ multiplex PCR, while the TCRdb copy is restricted to in-frame clones and leaves out a portion. V, J and clone size are taken as reported in that table, and D and trimming were inferred from the DNA itself. The sample has roughly 250,000 clones; 85% to 90% are singletons. The sample taken for sequencing was peripheral blood. The chain links TRBV4-1 to TRBJ1-2; 7 bases are a match to TRBD1. The clonotype originates from a woman aged 40 to 50 with acute or convalescent COVID-19. The CDR3 sequence is CASSPGGDGYTF. The DNA for the CDR3 is TGCGCCAGCAGCCCAGGGGGAGATGGCTACACCTTC.